The T cell receptor (beta chain) under discussion was sequenced for a study of T cells after yellow fever vaccination (dated by TCRdb to the late 2010s). Broadly, across the study: The SMART-Seq v4 Ultra Low Input RNA kit was used to prepare libraries from fractions with low cell numbers. To follow T-cell clones before and after both primary and booster YFV17D yellow fever vaccination, bulk TCR alpha and beta repertoires underwent longitudinal sequencing. Two healthy male donors made up the cohort, one aged 18 to 30 years and the other aged 30 to 39 years. Blood was collected at multiple timepoints before and after primary and secondary immunization, and bulk PBMC replicates and cell subsets were isolated. Broader findings and caveats from the paper: Computational filtering was needed because FACS-sorted repertoires could contain abundant contaminating clonotypes from the bulk population. The study included only two donors, which limits how far the findings can be generalized. A small share of clonotypes was detected in both CD4 and CD8 compartments, with the overlap likely arising from convergent recombination. Compared with the primary T-cell response, the secondary T-cell response was faster but weaker, reaching its peak on day 5 rather than on day 15. After the booster, most of the clones that had expanded following primary vaccination were detected again (roughly 97% of CD4 and around 90% of CD8), which suggests that memory was broadly maintained.

The treatment or condition tag for this specimen amounts to: live attenuated yellow fever vaccine strain. PBMCs were isolated from peripheral blood using a standard Ficoll-Paque protocol. Epitope-specific CD8 T cells were sorted with a dextramer loaded with the yellow fever NS4B epitope peptide, and anti-CD3 and anti-CD8 staining was applied. RNA was extracted with TriZol from bulk PBMCs, CD4 and CD8 fractions, and dextramer-positive and dextramer-negative fractions. TCR cDNA was synthesized by 5'RACE template switching, through which a universal primer site and unique molecular identifiers were introduced. Priming for cDNA synthesis came from both the TCR alpha and TCR beta constant segments. Libraries were amplified in two PCR steps, with sample barcodes and sequencing adapters added in the second step. Sequencing of the libraries was done on either Illumina HiSeq 2500 (2x100 bp) or NovaSeq (2x150 bp). Per the source publication's procedure: Demultiplexing of reads and collapsing into UMI consensus sequences were performed with MIGEC, and V(D)J alignment was carried out with MiXCR. Using edgeR on replicate PBMC samples, clonotypes were called vaccine-responding if FDR was below 0.01 and the log2 fold change was above 5 up to day 15. Each bulk clonotype received a CD4 or CD8 identity based on whether the sequenced CD4 or CD8 repertoire contained that clonotype at higher abundance. Clonotypes enriched at least 10-fold in dextramer-positive over dextramer-negative fractions were defined as NS4B-specific, and CD4-biased clonotypes were excluded. TCRdb trimmed public reads at Q25 via fastp, called clones via MiXCR and kept in-frame beta chains. Under each unique CDR3 protein, matching rows form one entry showing the most common genes and DNA. The authors' filters were not applied to this entry. Recorded for this sample are approximately 85,000 distinct CDR3 sequences; about an eighth of them occurred a single time. The top ten hold 20% to 25% of the sample.

This clonotype was observed a handful of times. Base quality data are lacking; no much larger clone is found one base away. For CDR1 and CDR2, the germline V gene lists KGHSH and LQKENI. V is cut by 2 bases and J by 4 bases, and the space between the germline ends is 2 bases. CDR3 length: 12 amino acids, cysteine to phenylalanine. The read is trimmed to its CDR3 DNA, 36 bases read in frame from base 1. The sequenced sample was CD8+ T cells not binding an NS4B(214-222) dextramer, sorted from PBMCs, obtained roughly 23 days after the first yellow fever vaccination. The cell subset or site tag for this specimen amounts to: NS4B epitope dextramer-negative CD8 T cells. This sequence originates from a young man who received the YFV17D yellow fever vaccine. Recombination joined TRBV18 with TRBJ2-2, with the D segment identity uncertain. The sequence in DNA is TGTGCCAGCTCACCAGTCACCGGGGAGCTGTTTTTT. The translation is CASSPVTGELFF.